The 26 T cell receptor beta chains listed next were all sequenced from one sample in a study of radiotherapy plus CTLA-4 blockade in lung cancer. Assay used: immunoSEQ multiplex PCR; TCRdb lists only in-frame clones, some missing. The table records tens of thousands of clones, less than 80% of them present only once. The material was peripheral blood, obtained from a patient treated with radiotherapy plus ipilimumab. The receptors come from a human donor with non-small cell lung cancer whose response to radiotherapy plus ipilimumab could not be evaluated.

This rearrangement joins TRBV25-1 to TRBJ1-1; D is uncertain. The CDR3 has 14 amino acids. V lost 7 bases to trimming and J lost 4 bases, with 16 bases between them. The germline V gene encodes CDR1 MGHDK and CDR2 SYGVNS. The CDR3, as DNA: TGTGCCAGCATGATGGCCGGAGCACCCACTGAAGCTTTCTTT. Translation gives CASMMAGAPTEAFF.

This rearrangement joins TRBV5-5 to TRBJ1-5, with 9 bases aligning to TRBD1. After removal of 0 bases from V and 4 bases from J, the junction contained 8 bases not matched to a gene. The V gene's germline CDR1 is SGHKS and CDR2 YYEKEE (reference sequence). The CDR3 totals 17 residues. The CDR3 is CASSLGPRTGENQPQHF. In DNA, the CDR3 is TGTGCCAGCAGCTTGGGGCCTAGGACAGGGGAGAATCAGCCCCAGCATTTT.

The rearrangement uses TRBV6-1 and TRBJ2-1, with TRBD2 matching over 12 bases. CDR3 length equals 15 residues. The trim removed 6 bases at V and 4 bases at J, leaving 4 bases unmatched. Germline V CDR1 and CDR2: MNHNS, SASEGT. The CDR3 reads CASRSTSGRYNEQFF. The CDR3 coding sequence is TGTGCCAGCAGATCGACTAGCGGGAGATACAATGAGCAGTTCTTC.

The table lists this clone with a count of one. The chain links TRBV15 to TRBJ1-5, with D unclear. The CDR3 extends over 16 amino acids. From germline, CDR1 is LNHNV and CDR2 YYDKDF (reference sequence). V was pared by 1 base and J by 7 bases, with 17 bases between. CDR3 in DNA: TGTGCCACCAGCAGAGGAATTGTACTCGGTTACCAGCCCCAGCATTTT. Protein product: CATSRGIVLGYQPQHF. The full variable domain, its missing parts supplied by reference TRBV15 and TRBJ1-5, is DAMVIQNPRYQVTQFGKPVTLSCSQTLNHNVMYWYQQKSSQAPKLLFHYYDKDFNNEADTPDNFQSRRPNTSFCFLDIRSPGLGDTAMYLCATSRGIVLGYQPQHFGDGTRLSIL.

The chain joins TRBV7-9 to TRBJ1-2; D possibly corresponds to TRBD1 (5 bases). Germline-derived CDR1 and CDR2 are SEHNR and FQNEAQ (reference sequence). The V gene lost 5 bases and the J gene lost 7 bases, with 20 bases spanning the gap. This CDR3 contains 15 residues. CDR3 DNA: TGTGCCAGCAGCGCGATGCTAGTCAGGGCCCGTGGCTACACCTTC. Its translation: CASSAMLVRARGYTF.

The chain uses TRBV6-5 and TRBJ2-3, with 11 nucleotides matching TRBD1. Germline lookup yields CDR1 MNHEY and CDR2 SVGAGI. V lost 5 bases and J lost 5; bases outside the gene matches: 6. The CDR3 has 15 amino acids. The CDR3, as DNA: TGTGCCAGCAGTGTATACGGGACAGGGGGAGATACGCAGTATTTT. This gives the protein CASSVYGTGGDTQYF.

The chain joins TRBV27 to TRBJ1-6, with 7 bases aligning to TRBD1. This CDR3 region has 16 residues. Trimming at V came to 4 bases and at J to 11 bases, leaving 14 bases not matched to a gene. Germline V CDR1 and CDR2: MNHEY, SMNVEV (reference sequence). CDR3 sequence (DNA): TGTGCCAGCAGTTCTCGACAGGGACCCACAAGGGCACCCCTCCACTTT. Translating gives CASSSRQGPTRAPLHF.

This clone was picked up one time. This chain links TRBV6-5 with TRBJ1-2; perhaps TRBD1 as D (6 bases). Germline V gives CDR1 MNHEY, CDR2 SVGAGI. Trimming cost V 0 bases and J 4 bases, with 12 bases left between them. The CDR3 has 15 residues. The CDR3 coding sequence is TGTGCCAGCAGTTACTCCGGGGCAGGGGTCTATGGCTACACCTTC. Residues: CASSYSGAGVYGYTF.

The chain joins TRBV9 to TRBJ2-5, with TRBD2 as a possible D gene (6 bases). The germline gives CDR1 SGDLS, CDR2 YYNGEE. Trimming removed 0 bases from V and 5 bases from J, with 11 bases in between. CDR3 size: 14 residues. CDR3 sequence reads: CASSVAGDGETQYF. CDR3 DNA: TGTGCCAGCAGCGTAGCGGGAGATGGGGAGACCCAGTACTTC.

The rearrangement links TRBV4-1 to TRBJ2-1, with a tentative D call TRBD2 (6 bases). Germline lookup yields CDR1 MGHRA and CDR2 YSYEKL. There are 13 residues in the CDR3. V lost 2 bases and J lost 8, with 10 bases in between. CDR3 in amino acids: CASSQPRDYEQFF. CDR3 DNA: TGCGCCAGCAGCCAACCCCGGGACTATGAGCAGTTCTTC.

The rearrangement joins TRBV6-5 to TRBJ2-3; tentatively, D is TRBD2 (6 bases). V lost 2 bases and J 6 bases, leaving 12 bases between the germline ends. The CDR3 loop spans 14 amino acids. Germline V CDR1 and CDR2: MNHEY, SVGAGI. The DNA for the CDR3 is TGTGCCAGCAGTTACCGGGACTGGGCCGATACGCAGTATTTT. It yields the protein CASSYRDWADTQYF.

The chain uses TRBV11-2 and TRBJ2-3, with D tentatively TRBD2 (5 bases). Germline V gene sequence: CDR1 SGHAT, CDR2 FQNNGV. CDR3 length equals 16 residues. The V end lost 1 base, the J end lost 0 bases, and 11 bases lay between the germline ends. The CDR3 nucleotides are TGTGCCAGCAGCTTAGGGGGAGCGGCTAGCACAGATACGCAGTATTTT. Translation gives CASSLGGAASTDTQYF.

This clone has more than one count but fewer than ten. The chain joins TRBV19 to TRBJ1-1; 7 bases align to TRBD1. The V gene's germline CDR1 is LNHDA and CDR2 SQIVND (reference sequence). V trimming: 6 bases; J trimming: 4 bases; junction bases outside the gene matches: 8. The CDR3 covers 14 residues. This chain's CDR3 is CASRDRLRSTEAFF. CDR3 bases: TGTGCCAGTAGGGACAGGCTGCGGAGCACTGAAGCTTTCTTT.

Only a few counts were recorded for this clone. This chain joins TRBV11-3 and TRBJ2-1; TRBD2 aligns across 10 bases. Germline V gene sequence: CDR1 SGHNT, CDR2 YENEEA. The V gene end was trimmed by 5 bases and the J gene end by 6 bases; junction bases not matched to a gene: 7. This CDR3 is built from 15 residues. CDR3: CASSPGLARANEQFF. The DNA of the CDR3 is TGTGCCAGCAGCCCGGGACTAGCGCGGGCCAATGAGCAGTTCTTC.

The CDR3, as DNA: TGTGCCTGGAGCGTTGGAAACACCATATATTTT. This gives the protein CAWSVGNTIYF. The chain joins TRBV30 to TRBJ1-3; D is uncertain. This CDR3 has 11 residues. Per germline, CDR1 GTSNPN and CDR2 SVGIG (reference sequence). V was shortened by 3 bases and J by 3 bases, with 3 bases between the two germline ends.

This clone came up a few times. V gene TRBV19 combines with J gene TRBJ2-5, with D possibly TRBD1 on 6 matching bases. Germline CDR1 is LNHDA and CDR2 is SQIVND (reference sequence). The CDR3 is 14 amino acids. V lost 4 bases and J lost 3, with 12 bases in between. CDR3 in DNA: TGTGCCAGTAGTACAAACCGGGACAAAGAGACCCAGTACTTC. The encoded protein is CASSTNRDKETQYF.

The chain joins TRBV7-3 to TRBJ2-5; 9 bases agree with TRBD1. Germline V gene data show CDR1 as SGHTA and CDR2 as FQGTGA. The J segment lost 2 bases and the V segment lost 5 bases, leaving 9 bases of the junction unmatched. CDR3 length equals 16 residues. The CDR3 DNA reads TGTGCCAGCAGCAACACAGGGGGCGCGGGACAAGAGACCCAGTACTTC. Protein sequence: CASSNTGGAGQETQYF.

The chain is built from TRBV7-2 and TRBJ2-1, with D possibly TRBD2 on 5 matching bases. The CDR3 loop spans 13 amino acids. Germline CDR1 is SGHTA and CDR2 is FQGNSA. V was clipped by 3 bases and J by 6 bases, with 9 bases between them. Written as DNA, the CDR3 is TGTGCCAGCAGCTTGAGGGTTCGCAATGAGCAGTTCTTC. This codes for CASSLRVRNEQFF.

CDR3 bases: TGTGCCAGCAGTGGGGAAGGACACCACTACGAGCAGTACTTC. Amino acid sequence: CASSGEGHHYEQYF. This chain uses TRBV6-5 with TRBJ2-5; weak D call: TRBD1 (5 bases). The DNA end is a closer match to TRBJ2-7, so the J assignment may be wrong. The germline gives CDR1 MNHEY, CDR2 SVGAGI. The CDR3 covers 14 residues.

This sequence joins TRBV18 and TRBJ2-7, with TRBD2 matching over 7 bases. This CDR3 has 14 residues. Trimming took 0 bases from V and 7 from J; bases not matched to a gene: 6. CDR1 and CDR2 (germline): KGHSH, LQKENI. CDR3 protein: CASSPPRGVGEQYF. The CDR3, as DNA: TGTGCCAGCTCACCACCTCGGGGGGTGGGGGAGCAGTACTTC.

The V gene is TRBV2, the J gene TRBJ1-5, with 9 bases lining up with TRBD1. The junction had 3 bases not matched to a gene; V was cut back by 7 bases and J by 2 bases. The germline V gene has CDR1 SNHLY and CDR2 FYNNEI. The CDR3 consists of 14 residues. The chain's CDR3 is CASTRTGGNQPQHF. For the CDR3, the DNA is TGTGCCAGCACTCGGACAGGGGGCAATCAGCCCCAGCATTTT. Full variable domain (missing parts from reference TRBV2 and TRBJ1-5): EPEVTQTPSHQVTQMGQEVILRCVPISNHLYFYWYRQILGQKVEFLVSFYNNEISEKSEIFDDQFSVERPDGSNFTLKIRSTKLEDSAMYFCASTRTGGNQPQHFGDGTRLSIL.

The chain combines TRBV4-1 with TRBJ1-1; 8 positions agree with TRBD1. Germline V gives CDR1 MGHRA, CDR2 YSYEKL. Trimming at V came to 4 bases and at J to 8 bases, leaving 12 bases not matched to a gene. This CDR3 has 15 residues. The CDR3 DNA is TGCGCCAGCAGCCGAGACAGGGGCGGGCTCATGGAAGCTTTCTTT. Translating gives CASSRDRGGLMEAFF.

The chain uses TRBV7-9 and TRBJ2-3; 9 bases are a match to TRBD1. The CDR3 sequence is 18 residues long. Germline CDR1 is SEHNR and CDR2 is FQNEAQ (reference sequence). V shed 5 bases and J 4 bases; nucleotides not matched to a gene: 16. The CDR3 loop is CASSPPTRLTGGADTQYF. The DNA of the CDR3 is TGTGCCAGCAGCCCACCGACCCGATTGACAGGGGGTGCAGATACGCAGTATTTT.

The chain couples TRBV28 to TRBJ1-2, with a weak D call TRBD1 (5 bases). V lost 6 bases to trimming and J lost 4 bases, with 18 bases between them. CDR1 and CDR2 (germline): MDHEN, SYDVKM. This CDR3 region has 15 residues. The DNA of the CDR3 is TGTGCCAGCAGCCGTAGGACCGGGCAGGGCTATGGCTACACCTTC. Its protein product is CASSRRTGQGYGYTF.

The genes are TRBV11-3 and TRBJ2-1, with 13 positions matching TRBD2. V dropped 5 bases and J dropped 9; count of bases not matched to a gene: 4. This CDR3 is built from 14 residues. Germline-derived CDR1 and CDR2 are SGHNT and YENEEA. The CDR3 is CASSGTSGMGEQFF. The CDR3, as DNA: TGTGCCAGCAGCGGGACTAGCGGGATGGGTGAGCAGTTCTTC.

This chain links TRBV9 with TRBJ2-1; 12 bases align to TRBD2. The J segment lost 9 bases and the V segment lost 1 base, leaving 8 bases of the junction unmatched. The germline V gene encodes CDR1 SGDLS and CDR2 YYNGEE. This CDR3 spans 16 amino acids. CDR3 in amino acids: CASSVKTSGSLGEQFF. In DNA form, the CDR3 reads TGTGCCAGCAGCGTAAAGACTAGCGGGAGTCTGGGTGAGCAGTTCTTC.